Listed below are T cell receptor beta chains from one sample, sequenced in a study of blood T cell repertoires in COVID-19. Only in-frame clones appear in the TCRdb table, and some are missing; sequencing was by immunoSEQ multiplex PCR. The table has about 86,000 clones, about 82% seen once. The sequencing input was peripheral blood. The receptors originated from a man between 45 and 60 years old with acute or convalescent COVID-19. CDR3s include the opening cysteine and the closing phenylalanine or tryptophan. A D gene is named only where the DNA matches it firmly. Some rows mark clone size as missing; the rest say once, few, many or name a class of expanded clone.

clone_size: few
d_call: TRBD1
j_call: TRBJ2-7
v_call: TRBV7-2
cdr3_nt: TGTGCCAGCAGCTTAAGCCAGGGGGTTCGCGAGCAGTACTTC
cdr3_aa: CASSLSQGVREQYF

clone_size: .
d_call: .
j_call: TRBJ1-1
v_call: TRBV6-1
cdr3_nt: TGTGCCAGCAGTGAGCCGGTCTCCTTTGCCCCTGACACTGAAGCTTTCTTT
cdr3_aa: CASSEPVSFAPDTEAFF

clone_size: once
d_call: .
j_call: TRBJ2-7
v_call: TRBV2
cdr3_nt: TGTGCCAGCAAGGGGGAGGGCCACGAGCAGTACTTC
cdr3_aa: CASKGEGHEQYF

clone_size: .
d_call: TRBD2
j_call: TRBJ2-3
v_call: TRBV7-2
cdr3_nt: TGTGCCAGCAGTTACACTAGCGGGAGAACAGATACGCAGTATTTT
cdr3_aa: CASSYTSGRTDTQYF

clone_size: .
d_call: .
j_call: TRBJ2-7
v_call: TRBV7-9
cdr3_nt: TGTGCCAGCAGCTCCCTTATATACAGGGGAGGTGGGTACGAGCAGTACTTC
cdr3_aa: CASSSLIYRGGGYEQYF

clone_size: few
d_call: .
j_call: TRBJ2-7
v_call: TRBV7-2
cdr3_nt: TGTGCCAGCAGCTTCGCAGGGGGCGGGAGTTCCTACGAGCAGTACTTC
cdr3_aa: CASSFAGGGSSYEQYF

clone_size: .
d_call: TRBD2
j_call: TRBJ2-1
v_call: TRBV11-1
cdr3_nt: TGTGCCAGCAGCGCGGGGACTAGCGGGAGTAGGTATGAGCAGTTCTTC
cdr3_aa: CASSAGTSGSRYEQFF

clone_size: once
d_call: TRBD2
j_call: TRBJ2-2
v_call: TRBV7-2
cdr3_nt: TGTGCCAGCAGCTTAGTTGTAGCGGGAAACACCGGGGAGCTGTTTTTT
cdr3_aa: CASSLVVAGNTGELFF

clone_size: .
d_call: TRBD1
j_call: TRBJ1-1
v_call: TRBV29-1
cdr3_nt: TGCAGCACTTGGGCCAGGGGGACCATGAACACTGAAGCTTTCTTT
cdr3_aa: CSTWARGTMNTEAFF

clone_size: .
d_call: .
j_call: TRBJ1-6
v_call: TRBV9
cdr3_nt: TGTGCCAGCAGCGTAGGACATCCTAATTCACCCCTCCACTTT
cdr3_aa: CASSVGHPNSPLHF